This is a list of T cell receptor beta chains from one sample in a study of blood T cell repertoires in COVID-19. This table comes from immunoSEQ multiplex PCR, and its TCRdb copy is limited to in-frame clones, with some not included. The sample holds approximately 130,000 clones; just under 90% are singletons and the top ten take roughly 2.2%. Sequencing was done on a sample of peripheral blood. These receptors all stem from a woman between 45 and 60 years old with acute or convalescent COVID-19. CDR3s include the opening cysteine and the closing phenylalanine or tryptophan. Fields, in order: CDR3 protein, CDR3 DNA, J gene, clone size, D gene, V gene. The D gene is left open where the match is weak. Not all rows give a size; the values are once, few, many and, for expanded clones, a class.

CDR3 protein: CASSLTGFWYGYTF
CDR3 DNA: TGTGCCAGCAGCTTAACAGGGTTTTGGTATGGCTACACCTTC
J gene: TRBJ1-2
clone size: few
D gene: .
V gene: TRBV7-8

CDR3 protein: CASSRQFNYGYTF
CDR3 DNA: TGTGCCAGCAGTCGACAATTTAACTATGGCTACACCTTC
J gene: TRBJ1-2
clone size: .
D gene: .
V gene: TRBV27

CDR3 protein: CASSLVQGAQNTEAFF
CDR3 DNA: TGCGCCAGCAGCTTAGTACAGGGGGCGCAGAACACTGAAGCTTTCTTT
J gene: TRBJ1-1
clone size: .
D gene: TRBD1
V gene: TRBV5-1

CDR3 protein: CASSIGGEQYF
CDR3 DNA: TGTGCCAGCAGCATCGGGGGCGAGCAGTACTTC
J gene: TRBJ2-7
clone size: .
D gene: .
V gene: TRBV7-8

CDR3 protein: CASSLRMTGIDTQYF
CDR3 DNA: TGTGCCAGCAGCCTCCGCATGACAGGGATAGATACGCAGTATTTT
J gene: TRBJ2-3
clone size: .
D gene: TRBD1
V gene: TRBV6-2/TRBV6-3

CDR3 protein: CASSNRDTSTDTQYF
CDR3 DNA: TGTGCCAGCTCAAACCGGGACACGAGCACAGATACGCAGTATTTT
J gene: TRBJ2-3
clone size: once
D gene: .
V gene: TRBV18

CDR3 protein: CASSPPAGGKTQYF
CDR3 DNA: TGTGCCAGCAGTCCCCCAGCGGGGGGGAAGACCCAGTACTTC
J gene: TRBJ2-5
clone size: .
D gene: TRBD2
V gene: TRBV27

CDR3 protein: CASSLGSPGGEKLFF
CDR3 DNA: TGTGCCAGCAGTTTAGGGTCCCCAGGGGGAGAAAAACTGTTTTTT
J gene: TRBJ1-4
clone size: .
D gene: TRBD1
V gene: TRBV27

CDR3 protein: CASGPGNTIYF
CDR3 DNA: TGTGCCAGCGGGCCTGGAAACACCATATATTTT
J gene: TRBJ1-3
clone size: .
D gene: .
V gene: TRBV6-5

CDR3 protein: CASSLQGNYGYTF
CDR3 DNA: TGTGCCAGCAGCTTACAGGGAAACTATGGCTACACCTTC
J gene: TRBJ1-2
clone size: .
D gene: .
V gene: TRBV11-1

CDR3 protein: CASRPTGRNYGYTF
CDR3 DNA: TGTGCCAGCAGGCCGACAGGTCGCAACTATGGCTACACCTTC
J gene: TRBJ1-2
clone size: .
D gene: .
V gene: TRBV2

CDR3 protein: CASSLDTGQETQYF
CDR3 DNA: TGTGCCAGCAGCTTAGATACGGGACAAGAGACCCAGTACTTC
J gene: TRBJ2-5
clone size: .
D gene: .
V gene: TRBV7-8

CDR3 protein: CASSITSGGNTGELFF
CDR3 DNA: TGTGCCAGTAGTATAACTAGCGGGGGGAACACCGGGGAGCTGTTTTTT
J gene: TRBJ2-2
clone size: once
D gene: TRBD2
V gene: TRBV19

CDR3 protein: CASSSPQIHTEAFF
CDR3 DNA: TGTGCCAGCAGTTCCCCCCAGATTCACACTGAAGCTTTCTTT
J gene: TRBJ1-1
clone size: .
D gene: .
V gene: TRBV28

CDR3 protein: CASSYSRTPGNTIYF
CDR3 DNA: TGTGCCAGCAGTTACTCCCGGACTCCAGGAAACACCATATATTTT
J gene: TRBJ1-3
clone size: .
D gene: .
V gene: TRBV6-2/TRBV6-3

CDR3 protein: CASSLRGTGEGNEKLFF
CDR3 DNA: TGTGCCAGCAGTTTAAGAGGGACAGGGGAGGGGAATGAAAAACTGTTTTTT
J gene: TRBJ1-4
clone size: few
D gene: TRBD1
V gene: TRBV27

CDR3 protein: CASSLEAGSNEKLFF
CDR3 DNA: TGCGCCAGCAGCTTGGAAGCGGGTTCTAATGAAAAACTGTTTTTT
J gene: TRBJ1-4
clone size: .
D gene: .
V gene: TRBV5-1

CDR3 protein: CASSLALRGEQYF
CDR3 DNA: TGTGCCAGCAGCTTGGCCCTACGGGGCGAGCAGTACTTC
J gene: TRBJ2-7
clone size: .
D gene: .
V gene: TRBV5-4

CDR3 protein: CATSDGSVENEQFF
CDR3 DNA: TGTGCCACCAGTGATGGAAGCGTGGAAAATGAGCAGTTCTTC
J gene: TRBJ2-1
clone size: .
D gene: .
V gene: TRBV24-1

CDR3 protein: CASSPVGTRWKLFF
CDR3 DNA: TGTGCCAGCAGCCCTGTAGGGACACGATGGAAACTGTTTTTT
J gene: TRBJ1-4
clone size: once
D gene: .
V gene: TRBV14

CDR3 protein: CASSTGATGNTIYF
CDR3 DNA: TGTGCCAGCTCCACAGGGGCAACTGGAAACACCATATATTTT
J gene: TRBJ1-3
clone size: .
D gene: TRBD1
V gene: TRBV18

CDR3 protein: CASSEDYVTDTQYF
CDR3 DNA: TGTGCCAGCAGTGAGGACTACGTCACAGATACGCAGTATTTT
J gene: TRBJ2-3
clone size: .
D gene: .
V gene: TRBV6-4

CDR3 protein: CASSLPQGSNSPLHF
CDR3 DNA: TGTGCCAGCAGCTTACCGCAGGGGAGCAATTCACCCCTCCACTTT
J gene: TRBJ1-6
clone size: .
D gene: .
V gene: TRBV13

CDR3 protein: CASSPRGEGYTF
CDR3 DNA: TGTGCCAGCAGCCCGCGGGGGGAGGGCTACACCTTC
J gene: TRBJ1-2
clone size: .
D gene: .
V gene: TRBV14

CDR3 protein: CASSPGQGVIEQYF
CDR3 DNA: TGTGCCAGTAGTCCGGGACAGGGGGTAATCGAGCAGTACTTC
J gene: TRBJ2-7
clone size: .
D gene: TRBD1
V gene: TRBV19

CDR3 protein: CASSLAGKSYEQYF
CDR3 DNA: TGTGCCAGCAGTTTGGCGGGCAAGTCCTACGAGCAGTACTTC
J gene: TRBJ2-7
clone size: .
D gene: .
V gene: TRBV27

CDR3 protein: CASSQTGTQNTEAFF
CDR3 DNA: TGTGCCAGCAGTCAAACCGGGACACAGAACACTGAAGCTTTCTTT
J gene: TRBJ1-1
clone size: .
D gene: .
V gene: TRBV6-5

CDR3 protein: CASSYTGKAQAQPQHF
CDR3 DNA: TGTGCCAGCAGTTACACCGGGAAAGCCCAAGCCCAGCCCCAGCATTTT
J gene: TRBJ1-5
clone size: .
D gene: .
V gene: TRBV6-6

CDR3 protein: CASSAGQGLLFGNTIYF
CDR3 DNA: TGCGCCAGCAGCGCGGGACAGGGTCTACTTTTTGGAAACACCATATATTTT
J gene: TRBJ1-3
clone size: .
D gene: TRBD1
V gene: TRBV9

CDR3 protein: CASSPYGDSKETQYF
CDR3 DNA: TGTGCCAGCAGCCCTTACGGGGACTCGAAAGAGACCCAGTACTTC
J gene: TRBJ2-5
clone size: .
D gene: .
V gene: TRBV9

CDR3 protein: CASSIVGQGYGYTF
CDR3 DNA: TGTGCCAGTAGTATAGTAGGACAGGGCTATGGCTACACCTTC
J gene: TRBJ1-2
clone size: once
D gene: TRBD1
V gene: TRBV19

CDR3 protein: CAITPGGGNEQFF
CDR3 DNA: TGTGCCATCACTCCGGGAGGAGGGAATGAGCAGTTCTTC
J gene: TRBJ2-1
clone size: few
D gene: TRBD2
V gene: TRBV10-3

CDR3 protein: CASIPDRLNTEAFF
CDR3 DNA: TGTGCCAGTATTCCGGACAGATTGAACACTGAAGCTTTCTTT
J gene: TRBJ1-1
clone size: .
D gene: .
V gene: TRBV19

CDR3 protein: CASSWIDGANEKLFF
CDR3 DNA: TGCGCCAGCAGCTGGATCGACGGGGCTAATGAAAAACTGTTTTTT
J gene: TRBJ1-4
clone size: .
D gene: .
V gene: TRBV5-1

CDR3 protein: CASSKGPNTGELFF
CDR3 DNA: TGTGCCAGTAGTAAGGGGCCGAACACCGGGGAGCTGTTTTTT
J gene: TRBJ2-2
clone size: .
D gene: .
V gene: TRBV19

CDR3 protein: CASHEGTGLIAQYF
CDR3 DNA: TGTGCCAGCCACGAGGGGACAGGGCTTATAGCGCAGTACTTC
J gene: TRBJ2-7
clone size: .
D gene: TRBD1
V gene: TRBV6-5

CDR3 protein: CASSHSTPDEQFF
CDR3 DNA: TGCGCCAGCAGCCATAGTACCCCCGATGAGCAGTTCTTC
J gene: TRBJ2-1
clone size: .
D gene: .
V gene: TRBV4-1

CDR3 protein: CAISDPGLAGEGSSYNEQFF
CDR3 DNA: TGTGCCATCAGTGACCCGGGACTAGCGGGAGAAGGGAGCTCCTACAATGAGCAGTTCTTC
J gene: TRBJ2-1
clone size: few
D gene: TRBD2
V gene: TRBV10-3

CDR3 protein: CASSLAAGGVTEAFF
CDR3 DNA: TGTGCCAGCAGCTTAGCGGCAGGGGGCGTTACTGAAGCTTTCTTT
J gene: TRBJ1-1
clone size: .
D gene: TRBD1
V gene: TRBV7-2

CDR3 protein: CASSYQRYWGLAGGIYNEQFF
CDR3 DNA: TGTGCCAGCAGTTATCAGAGGTATTGGGGACTAGCGGGGGGCATCTACAATGAGCAGTTCTTC
J gene: TRBJ2-1
clone size: once
D gene: TRBD2
V gene: TRBV6-9

CDR3 protein: CASRPRDRYSGANVLTF
CDR3 DNA: TGTGCCAGCAGACCCCGGGACAGGTACTCTGGGGCCAACGTCCTGACTTTC
J gene: TRBJ2-6
clone size: .
D gene: TRBD1
V gene: TRBV5-5

CDR3 protein: CASSQRQGLETQYF
CDR3 DNA: TGTGCCAGCAGCCAACGACAGGGTCTGGAGACCCAGTACTTC
J gene: TRBJ2-5
clone size: .
D gene: TRBD1
V gene: TRBV4-2

CDR3 protein: CASSLLGQGEEKLFF
CDR3 DNA: TGTGCCAGCAGCTTATTGGGACAGGGAGAGGAAAAACTGTTTTTT
J gene: TRBJ1-4
clone size: .
D gene: TRBD1
V gene: TRBV7-9

CDR3 protein: CASSFGTGGINTEAFF
CDR3 DNA: TGTGCCAGCAGTTTTGGAACAGGGGGTATTAACACTGAAGCTTTCTTT
J gene: TRBJ1-1
clone size: .
D gene: TRBD1
V gene: TRBV27

CDR3 protein: CASSLSGGNEQFF
CDR3 DNA: TGCGCCAGCAGCTTAAGCGGGGGTAATGAGCAGTTCTTC
J gene: TRBJ2-1
clone size: once
D gene: TRBD2
V gene: TRBV5-1

CDR3 protein: CASTRGHLDTGELFF
CDR3 DNA: TGTGCCAGCACCAGAGGACACCTAGACACCGGGGAGCTGTTTTTT
J gene: TRBJ2-2
clone size: .
D gene: .
V gene: TRBV6-5

CDR3 protein: CASSVGQANTGELFF
CDR3 DNA: TGTGCCAGCAGCGTAGGTCAGGCGAACACCGGGGAGCTGTTTTTT
J gene: TRBJ2-2
clone size: .
D gene: .
V gene: TRBV9

CDR3 protein: CASSLAGGPAEQYF
CDR3 DNA: TGTGCCAGCAGCTTAGCGGGGGGGCCTGCCGAGCAGTACTTC
J gene: TRBJ2-7
clone size: .
D gene: TRBD2
V gene: TRBV7-3

CDR3 protein: CASSLEGSTAGDTQYF
CDR3 DNA: TGTGCCAGCAGCTTAGAAGGATCTACCGCAGGGGATACGCAGTATTTT
J gene: TRBJ2-3
clone size: .
D gene: .
V gene: TRBV11-2

CDR3 protein: CASRWDRGLYTEAFF
CDR3 DNA: TGTGCCAGCAGGTGGGACAGGGGGCTGTACACTGAAGCTTTCTTT
J gene: TRBJ1-1
clone size: .
D gene: TRBD1
V gene: TRBV6-5

CDR3 protein: CASRQGVNTEAFF
CDR3 DNA: TGCGCCAGCAGACAGGGTGTAAACACTGAAGCTTTCTTT
J gene: TRBJ1-1
clone size: .
D gene: .
V gene: TRBV5-1

CDR3 protein: CASSERGGLAGGLQETQYF
CDR3 DNA: TGTGCCAGCAGTGAACGAGGCGGGCTAGCGGGGGGACTCCAAGAGACCCAGTACTTC
J gene: TRBJ2-5
clone size: .
D gene: TRBD2
V gene: TRBV6-1

CDR3 protein: CASSSTGEPQHF
CDR3 DNA: TGTGCCAGCTCCTCGACCGGGGAGCCCCAGCATTTT
J gene: TRBJ1-5
clone size: .
D gene: .
V gene: TRBV18

CDR3 protein: CASSSRTGGGEQYF
CDR3 DNA: TGTGCCAGCAGTTCGAGGACAGGGGGAGGCGAGCAGTACTTC
J gene: TRBJ2-7
clone size: .
D gene: TRBD1
V gene: TRBV6-2/TRBV6-3

CDR3 protein: CASSYPSGGATDTQYF
CDR3 DNA: TGTGCCAGCAGTTACCCCAGCGGGGGGGCAACAGATACGCAGTATTTT
J gene: TRBJ2-3
clone size: .
D gene: TRBD2
V gene: TRBV6-2/TRBV6-3

CDR3 protein: CATSRGGGGWEAFF
CDR3 DNA: TGTGCCACCAGCAGAGGGGGAGGAGGTTGGGAAGCTTTCTTT
J gene: TRBJ1-1
clone size: .
D gene: .
V gene: TRBV15

CDR3 protein: CASSPFFSYNEQFF
CDR3 DNA: TGCGCCAGCAGTCCGTTTTTCTCCTACAATGAGCAGTTCTTC
J gene: TRBJ2-1
clone size: .
D gene: .
V gene: TRBV10-1